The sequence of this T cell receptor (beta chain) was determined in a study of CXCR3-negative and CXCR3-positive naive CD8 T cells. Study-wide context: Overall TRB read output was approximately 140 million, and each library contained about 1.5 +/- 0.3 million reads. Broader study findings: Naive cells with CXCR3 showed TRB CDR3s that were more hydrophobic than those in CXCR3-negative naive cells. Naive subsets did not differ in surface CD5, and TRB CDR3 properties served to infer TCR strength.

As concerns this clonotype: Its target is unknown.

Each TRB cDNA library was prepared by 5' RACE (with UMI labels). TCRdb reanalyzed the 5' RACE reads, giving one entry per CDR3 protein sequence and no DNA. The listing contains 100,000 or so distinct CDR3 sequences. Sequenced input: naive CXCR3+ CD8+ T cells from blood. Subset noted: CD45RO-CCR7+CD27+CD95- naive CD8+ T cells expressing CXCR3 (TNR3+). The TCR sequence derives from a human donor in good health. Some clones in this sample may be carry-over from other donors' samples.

The CDR3 reads CASSLGRLVDYNEQFF. The chain carries TRBV7-8 and TRBJ2-1; TCRdb's assignment of TRBD2 cannot be checked, as there is no DNA. Per germline, CDR1 SGHVS and CDR2 FQNEAQ. This CDR3 has 16 amino acids.